This section outlines one T cell receptor beta chain sequence together with its context. The antigen remains undetermined. The sample belongs to a study of cytomegalovirus exposure and HLA in healthy donors. General observations from the study: Reportedly, fewer N-insertions than the approximately 700-donor mean appeared in an Asian-associated ancestry cluster in a later analysis. In a later analysis, HLA-C alleles had the fewest associated TCRs, DRB1 alleles the most. Another analysis was done later, and it associated roughly 15,000 TCR beta sequences with HLA alleles at 0.05 false discovery rate.

The germline gives CDR1 ENHRY, CDR2 SYGVKD. The CDR3 is 15 amino acids. V was pared by 0 bases and J by 6 bases, with 4 bases of the junction left unmatched. The PCR had 60 Vbeta and 13 Jbeta primers. Clones were read by immunoSEQ multiplex PCR, and TCRdb kept only the in-frame ones, dropping some. The data show around 78,000 clones, over 70% seen once. The TCR originated in a male donor in good health and CMV-seronegative. Sequencing input: PBMCs. The chain links TRBV10-3 to TRBJ1-2; 10 nucleotides line up with TRBD1. CDR3 loop: CAISESVGTGDGYTF. The DNA for the CDR3 is TGTGCCATCAGTGAGTCAGTTGGGACAGGGGATGGCTACACCTTC.